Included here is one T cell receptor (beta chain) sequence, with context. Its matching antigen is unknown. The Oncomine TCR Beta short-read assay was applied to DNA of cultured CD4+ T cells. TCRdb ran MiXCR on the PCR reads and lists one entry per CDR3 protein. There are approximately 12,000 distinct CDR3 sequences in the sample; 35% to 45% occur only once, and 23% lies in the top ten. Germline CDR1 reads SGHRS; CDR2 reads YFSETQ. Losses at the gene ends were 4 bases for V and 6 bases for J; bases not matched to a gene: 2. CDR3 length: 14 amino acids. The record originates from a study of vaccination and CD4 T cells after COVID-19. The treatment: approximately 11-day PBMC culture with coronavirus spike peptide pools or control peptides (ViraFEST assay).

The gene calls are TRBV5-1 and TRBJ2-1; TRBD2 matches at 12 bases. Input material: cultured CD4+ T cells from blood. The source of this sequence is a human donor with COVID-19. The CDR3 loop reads CASSPTSGGNEQFF. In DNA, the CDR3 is TGCGCCAGCAGCCCGACTAGCGGGGGCAATGAGCAGTTCTTC.